These 18 T cell receptor beta chains were sequenced from one sample in a study of cytomegalovirus exposure and HLA in healthy donors. PCR was performed using 60 Vbeta and 13 Jbeta primers. The assay was immunoSEQ multiplex PCR, and TCRdb's table has in-frame clones only and misses some. The repertoire holds approximately 100,000 clones, with around three quarters as singletons. Sequencing used PBMCs. These receptor sequences come from a female donor in good health and CMV-seropositive.

The chain has TRBV27 and TRBJ2-2; 9 nucleotides line up with TRBD1. Germline-derived CDR1 and CDR2 are MNHEY and SMNVEV (reference sequence). The CDR3 covers 16 residues. V shed 7 bases, J shed 4 bases, and the junction held 10 bases outside the gene matches. CDR3 protein: CASTRLGQGGTGELFF. CDR3 sequence (DNA): TGTGCCAGCACCAGGTTGGGACAGGGTGGCACCGGGGAGCTGTTTTTT.

The chain uses TRBV25-1 and TRBJ1-2; a possible D gene is TRBD1 (6 bases). Looked up from germline, CDR1 is MGHDK and CDR2 is SYGVNS. The CDR3 runs to 15 residues. V lost 6 bases to trimming and J lost 4 bases, with 18 bases between them. DNA for the CDR3: TGTGCCAGCAGAGGAGGAGCAGGGGCGGGCTATGGCTACACCTTC. This gives the protein CASRGGAGAGYGYTF.

V is TRBV19 and J is TRBJ1-1; D might be TRBD1 (6 bases). Trimming removed 6 bases at V and 1 base at J, with 12 bases between. CDR1 and CDR2 from the germline V gene are LNHDA and SQIVND (reference sequence). The CDR3 has 14 residues. For the CDR3, the DNA is TGTGCCAGTAGCCTAGGGGGGGGGAACACTGAAGCTTTCTTT. Its translation is CASSLGGGNTEAFF.

This clone was counted a single time. The rearrangement uses TRBV12-1 and TRBJ2-7; the table's D call of TRBD1 was not tested on the DNA. TRBV12-1 is recorded as a pseudogene. CDR3 size: 15 residues. CDR3 residues: CASSPRDRGPPEQYF. The CDR3 DNA sequence: TGTGCCAGCAGCCCCCGGGACAGGGGGCCCCCCGAGCAGTACTTC.

The chain uses TRBV5-1 and TRBJ2-1; D gene ambiguous. There are 15 residues in the CDR3. Germline V gives CDR1 SGHRS, CDR2 YFSETQ. V dropped 0 bases and J dropped 7 bases, with 14 bases sitting between them. The CDR3 reads CASSLAFPYGNEQFF. The CDR3 nucleotides are TGCGCCAGCAGCTTGGCCTTTCCATACGGGAATGAGCAGTTCTTC.

The V call is TRBV5-6, the J call TRBJ2-7; 13 bases fit TRBD2. Germline V gives CDR1 SGHDT, CDR2 YYEEEE. CDR3 length equals 19 residues. V dropped 5 bases and J dropped 1; count of bases not matched to a gene: 15. The DNA for the CDR3 is TGTGCCAGCAGATATAGGACCCCGGGACTAGCGGGGCCATCCTACGAGCAGTACTTC. The encoded protein is CASRYRTPGLAGPSYEQYF.

V gene TRBV28 combines with J gene TRBJ2-3; no clear D. V lost 6 bases and J lost 0, with 13 bases in between. CDR3 length: 15 amino acids. CDR1 is MDHEN and CDR2 is SYDVKM in the germline V gene. This CDR3 is CASSPLSTSTDTQYF. The CDR3, as DNA: TGTGCCAGCAGCCCCCTCTCCACTAGCACAGATACGCAGTATTTT.

The rearrangement uses TRBV29-1 and TRBJ2-1, with 16 bases matching TRBD2. Germline V gives CDR1 SQVTM, CDR2 ANQGSEA. This CDR3 region has 14 residues. With 6 bases clipped from V and 6 bases from J, the junction kept 2 bases outside the gene matches. This CDR3 is CSVGTSGGGNEQFF. DNA of the CDR3: TGCAGCGTCGGGACTAGCGGGGGGGGCAATGAGCAGTTCTTC.

This clone is a singleton in its sample. This rearrangement joins TRBV11-2 to TRBJ2-5, with 8 bases lining up with TRBD2. CDR1 is SGHAT and CDR2 is FQNNGV in the germline V gene. After removal of 5 bases from V and 3 bases from J, the junction contained 8 bases not matched to a gene. The CDR3 has 15 residues. This CDR3 is CASSRDTGGEETQYF. CDR3 DNA: TGTGCCAGCAGCCGGGACACGGGAGGGGAAGAGACCCAGTACTTC.

The chain couples TRBV2 to TRBJ2-1; TRBD2 matches 10 bases. The CDR3 is 14 amino acids. In germline, CDR1 is SNHLY, CDR2 FYNNEI. V shed 8 bases and J 10 bases; nucleotides not matched to a gene: 11. DNA of the CDR3: TGTGCCAGCCGAGGGGAACTAGCGGGATTGGAGCAGTTCTTC. Its translation: CASRGELAGLEQFF. Based on the CDR3 plus reference TRBV2 and TRBJ2-1, the full variable domain is EPEVTQTPSHQVTQMGQEVILRCVPISNHLYFYWYRQILGQKVEFLVSFYNNEISEKSEIFDDQFSVERPDGSNFTLKIRSTKLEDSAMYFCASRGELAGLEQFFGPGTRLTVL.

This chain uses TRBV19 with TRBJ1-5, with D hard to call. The germline V gene encodes CDR1 LNHDA and CDR2 SQIVND (reference sequence). V was cut by 5 bases and J by 0 bases, with 14 bases left in between. The CDR3 totals 16 residues. Written as DNA, the CDR3 is TGTGCCAGTAGTGAGCGGGGTTCGTATAGCAATCAGCCCCAGCATTTT. As protein: CASSERGSYSNQPQHF.

This clone appeared once. This chain connects TRBV18 to TRBJ2-2; 11 positions match TRBD2. J lost 7 bases, V lost 5 bases, and 9 bases had no gene match. The CDR3 length is 16 residues. Germline-derived CDR1 and CDR2 are KGHSH and LQKENI. The CDR3 DNA reads as TGTGCCAGCTCAGGACTAGCGGGCATTGGAGGCGGGGAGCTGTTTTTT. Translated, it gives CASSGLAGIGGGELFF.

The V call is TRBV19, the J call TRBJ2-7; TRBD1 might be the D (6 bases). CDR1 is LNHDA and CDR2 is SQIVND in the germline V gene (reference sequence). V lost 4 bases to trimming and J lost 0 bases, with 10 bases between them. CDR3 length: 14 amino acids. CDR3 sequence: CASSKQGSSYEQYF. In DNA form, the CDR3 reads TGTGCCAGTAGTAAACAGGGAAGCTCCTACGAGCAGTACTTC.

J is TRBJ2-2 and V is TRBV5-8, with TRBD1 identical over 7 bases. Germline V CDR1 and CDR2: SGHTS, YDEGEE. The CDR3 contains 15 residues. Germline trimming cut 5 bases from V and 4 bases from J; bases unmatched to any gene: 8. The CDR3 nucleotides are TGTGCCAGCAGGCTCTCTACAGGGGTCACCGGGGAGCTGTTTTTT. The encoded protein is CASRLSTGVTGELFF.

This chain joins TRBV5-6 and TRBJ2-5; no reliable D call. Trimming removed 2 bases from V and 5 bases from J, with 10 bases in between. The germline gives CDR1 SGHDT, CDR2 YYEEEE. CDR3 size: 13 residues. CDR3 nucleotides: TGTGCCAGCAGCTTTGGCAGGCCGGAGACCCAGTACTTC. Protein sequence: CASSFGRPETQYF.

The table lists this clone with a count of one. The CDR3 protein is CASSRTSAVGQFF. As DNA, the CDR3 is TGTGCCAGCAGCCGCACCTCGGCGGTGGGGCAGTTCTTC. V usage is TRBV27 and J usage is TRBJ2-1; D is unclear. CDR3 length: 13 residues. Germline loops: CDR1 MNHEY, CDR2 SMNVEV (reference sequence). V was pared by 6 bases and J by 12 bases, with 18 bases between.

This clone was counted once. The chain recombines TRBV5-1 with TRBJ2-5; TRBD2 matches 10 bases. The J call may not be correct, given that the DNA end is closer to TRBJ2-7. This CDR3 region has 17 residues. Germline CDR1 and CDR2: SGHRS and YFSETQ. CDR3 sequence: CASSLGGAGTSVYEQYF. The CDR3 coding sequence is TGCGCCAGCAGCTTGGGGGGAGCCGGGACTAGCGTCTACGAGCAGTACTTC.

CDR3 loop: CASSMGGPTSSTDTQYF. CDR3 DNA: TGTGCCAGTAGTATGGGGGGGCCAACCTCTAGCACAGATACGCAGTATTTT. The rearrangement links TRBV19 to TRBJ2-3, with D tentatively TRBD2 (7 bases). This CDR3 region has 17 residues. Germline V gene sequence: CDR1 LNHDA, CDR2 SQIVND (reference sequence). Trimming took 3 bases from V and 0 from J, leaving 16 bases between them.